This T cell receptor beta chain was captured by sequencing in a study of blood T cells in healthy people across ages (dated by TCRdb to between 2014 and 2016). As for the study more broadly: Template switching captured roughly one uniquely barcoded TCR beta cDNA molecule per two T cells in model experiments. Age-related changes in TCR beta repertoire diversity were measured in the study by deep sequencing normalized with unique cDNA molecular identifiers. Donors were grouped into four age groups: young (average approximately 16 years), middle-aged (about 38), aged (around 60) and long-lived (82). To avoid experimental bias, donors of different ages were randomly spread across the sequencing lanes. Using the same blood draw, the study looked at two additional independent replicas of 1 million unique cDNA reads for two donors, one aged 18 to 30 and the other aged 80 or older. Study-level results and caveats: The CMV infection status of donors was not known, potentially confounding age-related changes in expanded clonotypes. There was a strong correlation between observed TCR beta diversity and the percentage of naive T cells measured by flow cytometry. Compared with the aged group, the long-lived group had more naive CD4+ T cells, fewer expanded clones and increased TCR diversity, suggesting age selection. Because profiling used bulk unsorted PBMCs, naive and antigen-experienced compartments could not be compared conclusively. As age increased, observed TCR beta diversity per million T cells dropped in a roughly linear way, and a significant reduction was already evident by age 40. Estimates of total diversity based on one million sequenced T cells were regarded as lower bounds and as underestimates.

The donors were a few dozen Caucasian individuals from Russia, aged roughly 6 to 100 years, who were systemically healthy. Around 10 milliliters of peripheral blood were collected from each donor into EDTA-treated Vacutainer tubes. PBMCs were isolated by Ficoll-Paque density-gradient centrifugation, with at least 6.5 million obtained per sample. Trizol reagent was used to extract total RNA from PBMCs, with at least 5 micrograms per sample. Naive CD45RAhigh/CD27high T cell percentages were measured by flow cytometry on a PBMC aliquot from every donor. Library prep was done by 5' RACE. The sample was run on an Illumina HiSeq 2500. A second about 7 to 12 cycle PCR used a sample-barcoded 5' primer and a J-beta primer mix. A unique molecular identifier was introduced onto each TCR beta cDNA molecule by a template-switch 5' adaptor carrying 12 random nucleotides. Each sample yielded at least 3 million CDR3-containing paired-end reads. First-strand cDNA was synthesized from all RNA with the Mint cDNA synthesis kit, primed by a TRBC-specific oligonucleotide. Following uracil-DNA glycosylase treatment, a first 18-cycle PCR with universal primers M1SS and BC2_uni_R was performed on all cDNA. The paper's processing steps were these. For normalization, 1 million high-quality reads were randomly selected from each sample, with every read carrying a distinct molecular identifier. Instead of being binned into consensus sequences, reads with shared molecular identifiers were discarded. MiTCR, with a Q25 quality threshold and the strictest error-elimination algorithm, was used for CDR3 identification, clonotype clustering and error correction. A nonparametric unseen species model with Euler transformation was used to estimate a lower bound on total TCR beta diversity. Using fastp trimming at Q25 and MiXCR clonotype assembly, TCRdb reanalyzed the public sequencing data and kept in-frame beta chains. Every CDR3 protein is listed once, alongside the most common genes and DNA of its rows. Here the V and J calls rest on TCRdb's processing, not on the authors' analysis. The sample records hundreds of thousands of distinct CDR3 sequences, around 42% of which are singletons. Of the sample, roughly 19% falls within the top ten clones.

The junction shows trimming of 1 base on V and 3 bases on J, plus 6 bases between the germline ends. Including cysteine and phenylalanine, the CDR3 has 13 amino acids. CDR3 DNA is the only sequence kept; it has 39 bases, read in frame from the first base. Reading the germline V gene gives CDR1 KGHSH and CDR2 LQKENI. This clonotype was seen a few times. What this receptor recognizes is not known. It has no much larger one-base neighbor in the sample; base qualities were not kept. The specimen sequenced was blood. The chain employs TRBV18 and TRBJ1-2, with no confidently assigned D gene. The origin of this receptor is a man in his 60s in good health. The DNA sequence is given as TGTGCCAGCTCACCACTAGGAGACTATGGCTACACCTTC. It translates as CASSPLGDYGYTF. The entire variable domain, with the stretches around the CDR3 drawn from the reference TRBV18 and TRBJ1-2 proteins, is NAGVMQNPRHLVRRRGQEARLRCSPMKGHSHVYWYRQLPEEGLKFMVYLQKENIIDESGMPKERFSAEFPKEGPSILRIQQVVRGDSAAYFCASSPLGDYGYTFGSGTRLTVV.